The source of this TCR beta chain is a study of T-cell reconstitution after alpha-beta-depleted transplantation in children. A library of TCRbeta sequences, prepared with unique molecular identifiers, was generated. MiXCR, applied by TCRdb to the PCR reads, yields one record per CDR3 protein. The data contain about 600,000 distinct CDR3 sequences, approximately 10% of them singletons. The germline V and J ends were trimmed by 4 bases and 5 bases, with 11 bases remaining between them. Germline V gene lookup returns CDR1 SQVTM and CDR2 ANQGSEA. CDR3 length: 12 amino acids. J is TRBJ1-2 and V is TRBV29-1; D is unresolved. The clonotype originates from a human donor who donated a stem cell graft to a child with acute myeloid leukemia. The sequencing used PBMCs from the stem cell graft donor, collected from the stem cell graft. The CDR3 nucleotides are TGCAGCGTTGGGCCGGGTCAGTATGGCTACACCTTC. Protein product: CSVGPGQYGYTF. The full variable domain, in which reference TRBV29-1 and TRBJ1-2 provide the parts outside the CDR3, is SAVISQKPSRDICQRGTSLTIQCQVDSQVTMMFWYRQQPGQSLTLIATANQGSEATYESGFVIDKFPISRPNLTFSTLTVSNMSPEDSSIYLCSVGPGQYGYTFGSGTRLTVV.